This T cell receptor (beta chain) is drawn from a study of blood T cell repertoires in COVID-19. On the study more broadly: T cells, B-cell-depleted T cells, or PBMCs provided the cDNA or gDNA that served as material.

The germline V gene encodes CDR1 SGDLS and CDR2 YYNGEE. V lost 0 bases and J 7 bases, leaving 14 bases between the germline ends. The CDR3 consists of 16 residues. Original analysis: Amplifying reference gene primers gave estimates of nucleated cell counts. Only in-frame clones appear in the TCRdb table, and some are missing; sequencing was by immunoSEQ multiplex PCR. That table supplies the V and J calls and clone size; D and trimming were determined from the DNA. The top ten clones hold 0.8% of a sample with roughly 250,000 clones, roughly 87% of them seen once. The source material was peripheral blood. This TCR derives from a woman in her thirties with acute or convalescent COVID-19. This chain connects TRBV9 to TRBJ1-6; D unclear. As DNA, the CDR3 is TGTGCCAGCAGCGTAGACCCAGCAGGATGGAATTCACCCCTCCACTTT. Amino acid sequence: CASSVDPAGWNSPLHF. The variable domain in full, completed from reference TRBV9 and TRBJ1-6, reads DSGVTQTPKHLITATGQRVTLRCSPRSGDLSVYWYQQSLDQGLQFLIQYYNGEERAKGNILERFSAQQFPDLHSELNLSSLELGDSALYFCASSVDPAGWNSPLHFGNGTRLTVT.